The 28 T cell receptor beta chains below come from one sample, sequenced in a study of T cell changes during pregnancy in multiple sclerosis. Repertoires were generated with immunoSEQ multiplex PCR, while TCRdb's copy carries only in-frame clones and drops some. The table lists tens of thousands of clones, roughly 89% of them singletons. The starting material was peripheral blood, obtained in the third trimester of pregnancy. All receptors come from a female donor in good health, enrolled as a control in a pregnancy study.

The chain uses TRBV6-6 and TRBJ1-2; D is undetermined. Germline V gene sequence: CDR1 MNHNY, CDR2 SVGAGI (reference sequence). The CDR3 is 14 amino acids. V lost 5 bases, J lost 2 bases, and 12 bases lay in between. The CDR3 region has the DNA TGTGCCAGCAGTCCTACCGACACCAACTATGGCTACACCTTC. Amino acid sequence: CASSPTDTNYGYTF.

The V and J genes are TRBV28 and TRBJ2-7; D call uncertain. CDR3 size: 10 residues. With 3 bases removed from V and 5 bases from J, the gap between germline ends came to 2 bases. Germline V gene lookup returns CDR1 MDHEN and CDR2 SYDVKM. The CDR3 DNA reads TGTGCCAGCAGTTTCGACGAGCAGTACTTC. Residues: CASSFDEQYF.

This chain connects TRBV19 to TRBJ1-6, with TRBD1 identical over 7 bases. V dropped 5 bases and J dropped 11; count of bases not matched to a gene: 9. The germline gives CDR1 LNHDA, CDR2 SQIVND (reference sequence). The CDR3 extends over 14 amino acids. The chain's CDR3 is CASSPQQGNPPLHF. The CDR3 region has the DNA TGTGCCAGTAGTCCCCAACAGGGGAATCCACCCCTCCACTTT.

A few counts support this clone. The genes are TRBV11-2 and TRBJ1-1; TRBD1 matches at 7 bases. CDR1 is SGHAT and CDR2 is FQNNGV in the germline V gene. The J segment lost 8 bases and the V segment lost 5 bases, leaving 2 bases of the junction unmatched. The CDR3 loop spans 11 amino acids. The CDR3 sequence: CASSATGEAFF. The CDR3, as DNA: TGTGCCAGCAGCGCGACAGGGGAAGCTTTCTTT.

The chain carries TRBV4-1 and TRBJ2-5; TRBD2 matches at 11 bases. Germline V gene lookup returns CDR1 MGHRA and CDR2 YSYEKL. CDR3 length equals 17 residues. J lost 5 bases, V lost 4 bases, and 12 bases had no gene match. CDR3 coding DNA: TGCGCCAGCAGCCTTTACTTAGGGTCTAGCGGGGGGGAGACCCAGTACTTC. Translation: CASSLYLGSSGGETQYF.

The genes are TRBV5-1 and TRBJ2-2; D not certain. Trimming removed 4 bases from V and 0 bases from J, with 13 bases in between. The CDR3 has 16 amino acids. The germline V gene has CDR1 SGHRS and CDR2 YFSETQ. CDR3 DNA sequence: TGCGCCAGCAGCGAACAGCCTTCCGCGAACACCGGGGAGCTGTTTTTT. Its translation: CASSEQPSANTGELFF.

The chain recombines TRBV2 with TRBJ1-5; 8 nucleotides align to TRBD1. CDR3 length: 14 amino acids. Trimming at V came to 6 bases and at J to 3 bases, leaving 4 bases not matched to a gene. CDR1 SNHLY and CDR2 FYNNEI come from the germline V gene. The CDR3 reads CASRSDRVNQPQHF. As DNA, the CDR3 is TGTGCCAGCAGATCGGACAGGGTCAATCAGCCCCAGCATTTT.

The chain uses TRBV6-5 and TRBJ1-5, with 9 bases identical to TRBD1. J was trimmed by 4 bases and V by 5 bases; bases with no gene match: 0. This CDR3 is built from 13 residues. CDR1 and CDR2 (germline): MNHEY, SVGAGI. CDR3 sequence: CASSDRGNQPQHF. DNA for the CDR3: TGTGCCAGCAGTGACAGGGGGAATCAGCCCCAGCATTTT.

This rearrangement joins TRBV7-6 to TRBJ2-2; D possibly corresponds to TRBD2 (6 bases). This CDR3 comprises 15 residues. The germline CDR1 and CDR2 sequences are SGHVS and FNYEAQ. V was pared by 3 bases and J by 0 bases, with 8 bases between. The DNA of the CDR3 is TGTGCCAGCAGCTTGGGACTTGCGAACACCGGGGAGCTGTTTTTT. It specifies CASSLGLANTGELFF.

A single count supports this clone. The genes are TRBV30 and TRBJ2-2; D might be TRBD1 (6 bases). CDR3 size: 14 residues. Trimming left V 1 base short and J 9 bases short, with 15 bases between. The germline gives CDR1 GTSNPN, CDR2 SVGIG (reference sequence). CDR3 sequence: CAWSAGQPGRELFF. The CDR3 region has the DNA TGTGCCTGGAGTGCCGGACAGCCTGGCCGGGAGCTGTTTTTT. Drawing the rest from reference TRBV30 and TRBJ2-2, the complete variable domain is SQTIHQWPATLVQPVGSPLSLECTVEGTSNPNLYWYRQAAGRGLQLLFYSVGIGQISSEVPQNLSASRPQDRQFILSSKKLLLSDSGFYLCAWSAGQPGRELFFGEGSRLTVL.

The chain has TRBV7-9 and TRBJ1-2; D unclear. The CDR3 totals 11 residues. Deletions cut 3 bases from V and 7 bases from J, with 6 bases between. CDR1 is SEHNR, CDR2 FQNEAQ, per germline (reference sequence). CDR3 DNA sequence: TGTGCCAGCAGCTTGGCGGGTGGCTACACCTTC. This translates into CASSLAGGYTF.

A single count supports this clone. The rearrangement joins TRBV9 to TRBJ1-2; D might be TRBD1 (5 bases). The CDR3 is 11 amino acids. V shed 7 bases and J shed 3 bases, with 7 bases lying between them. Germline V CDR1 and CDR2: SGDLS, YYNGEE. The CDR3 loop reads CASARDYGYTF. The CDR3 DNA is TGTGCCAGCGCCAGGGACTATGGCTACACCTTC.

V and J are TRBV6-5 and TRBJ2-3, with D possibly matching TRBD2 (6 bases). The CDR3 covers 15 residues. Germline V gives CDR1 MNHEY, CDR2 SVGAGI. With 1 base removed from V and 2 bases from J, the gap between germline ends came to 10 bases. The CDR3 region is CASSYLEGPTDTQYF. For the CDR3, the DNA is TGTGCCAGCAGTTACTTGGAGGGCCCCACAGATACGCAGTATTTT.

This clone came up a few times. The rearrangement joins TRBV27 to TRBJ2-7; D perhaps matches TRBD1 (6 bases). V lost 6 bases, J lost 1 base, and 16 bases lay in between. This CDR3 comprises 15 residues. Germline assignment: CDR1 MNHEY and CDR2 SMNVEV (reference sequence). The CDR3 spells CASRSIAQGSYEQYF. The CDR3 DNA reads as TGTGCCAGCAGGTCGATTGCACAGGGATCCTACGAGCAGTACTTC.

With regard to this clone: The junction does not match germline at one end; this may be a read error. The chain uses TRBV7-7 and TRBJ2-2, with a tentative D call TRBD1 (6 bases). The CDR3 contains 15 residues. Germline V gene sequence: CDR1 SSHAT, CDR2 FNYEAQ (reference sequence). As DNA, the CDR3 is TGTGCTAGCAGCTTAGCACAGGGACGGTCCGGGGAGCTGTTTTTT. Translating it yields CASSLAQGRSGELFF.

This clone has more than one count but fewer than ten. The chain combines TRBV12-5 with TRBJ2-1, with 8 bases lining up with TRBD2. Germline CDR1 LGHNT, CDR2 FRNRAP. The CDR3 sequence is 12 residues long. With V trimmed by 6 bases and J by 12 bases, 7 bases remained unmatched. The CDR3 region is CASGTGLVGQFF. In DNA form, the CDR3 reads TGTGCTAGTGGCACGGGACTAGTCGGGCAGTTCTTC.

The chain joins TRBV6-5 to TRBJ1-2, with D possibly being TRBD1 (5 bases). The germline V and J ends were trimmed by 4 bases and 4 bases, with 13 bases remaining between them. This CDR3 spans 14 amino acids. The germline V gene has CDR1 MNHEY and CDR2 SVGAGI. CDR3 DNA sequence: TGTGCCAGCAGTTGGACCGGGGACTTCTATGGCTACACCTTC. Its protein product is CASSWTGDFYGYTF.

The gene calls are TRBV9 and TRBJ2-6; 7 nucleotides agree with TRBD1. CDR3 length: 15 amino acids. The J segment lost 2 bases and the V segment lost 3 bases, leaving 2 bases of the junction unmatched. CDR1 is SGDLS and CDR2 is YYNGEE in the germline V gene. The CDR3: CASSGQGTGANVLTF. The DNA of the CDR3 is TGTGCCAGCAGCGGACAGGGTACTGGGGCCAACGTCCTGACTTTC. The full variable domain, in which reference TRBV9 and TRBJ2-6 provide the parts outside the CDR3, is DSGVTQTPKHLITATGQRVTLRCSPRSGDLSVYWYQQSLDQGLQFLIQYYNGEERAKGNILERFSAQQFPDLHSELNLSSLELGDSALYFCASSGQGTGANVLTFGAGSRLTVL.

V and J are TRBV28 and TRBJ1-3; 10 nucleotides line up with TRBD1. The junction had 8 bases not matched to a gene; V was cut back by 6 bases and J by 0 bases. The V gene's germline CDR1 is MDHEN and CDR2 SYDVKM. CDR3 length: 17 residues. The CDR3 spells CASSQGQGLSSGNTIYF. CDR3 DNA sequence: TGTGCCAGCAGCCAGGGACAGGGGCTGAGCTCTGGAAACACCATATATTTT.

This clone was observed once. This sequence joins TRBV6-5 and TRBJ2-7; 9 bases are shared with TRBD2. V lost 0 bases to trimming and J lost 5 bases; unmatched junction nucleotides: 8. CDR3 length: 16 residues. Germline V gene data show CDR1 as MNHEY and CDR2 as SVGAGI. The CDR3 loop reads CASSYSISGGRHEQYF. Here the CDR3 DNA reads TGTGCCAGCAGTTACTCGATCAGCGGGGGGCGTCACGAGCAGTACTTC.

The chain joins TRBV6-6 to TRBJ1-5; perhaps TRBD1 as D (6 bases). The CDR3 runs to 14 residues. Trimming removed 7 bases from V and 1 base from J, with 11 bases in between. In germline, CDR1 is MNHNY, CDR2 SVGAGI (reference sequence). CDR3 in DNA: TGTGCCAGCATCTTGGACAGCAGCAATCAGCCCCAGCATTTT. Encoded protein: CASILDSSNQPQHF.

The chain couples TRBV27 to TRBJ1-1; a possible D gene is TRBD1 (6 bases). The V end was cut by 2 bases, the J end by 5 bases, with 9 bases between. The CDR3 loop spans 13 amino acids. Germline CDR1 and CDR2: MNHEY and SMNVEV (reference sequence). CDR3 protein: CASSLRGGTEAFF. Written as DNA, the CDR3 is TGTGCCAGCAGTTTAAGGGGGGGGACTGAAGCTTTCTTT.

This rearrangement joins TRBV5-1 to TRBJ1-1; maybe TRBD1 (5 bases). The CDR3 spans 14 residues. Trimming pared 1 base from V and 6 bases from J, leaving 13 bases between. Per germline, CDR1 SGHRS and CDR2 YFSETQ. The CDR3, as DNA: TGCGCCAGCAGCTTGCGCAGGGAAAAAGCTGAAGCTTTCTTT. This gives the protein CASSLRREKAEAFF.

The chain recombines TRBV4-1 with TRBJ2-3, with TRBD2 identical over 10 bases. Germline assignment: CDR1 MGHRA and CDR2 YSYEKL. The CDR3 consists of 18 residues. V lost 4 bases to trimming and J lost 4 bases; unmatched junction nucleotides: 14. CDR3 bases: TGCGCCAGCAGCCTACCAAAAGCGGGAGGGCCGGGGGCAGATACGCAGTATTTT. Protein sequence: CASSLPKAGGPGADTQYF.

The CDR3 nucleotides are TGTGCCAGCAGCTCTGACTTTAGCAATCAGCCCCAGCATTTT. It codes for CASSSDFSNQPQHF. The rearrangement links TRBV11-2 to TRBJ1-5, with no clear D. CDR1 is SGHAT, CDR2 FQNNGV, per germline. V was clipped by 4 bases and J by 0 bases, with 7 bases between them. The CDR3 length is 14 residues.

This CDR3 is CASSPLTGGADTQYF. The CDR3 coding sequence is TGTGCCAGCAGCCCTCTAACAGGGGGCGCAGATACGCAGTATTTT. The genes are TRBV4-2 and TRBJ2-3, with 9 bases matching TRBD1. With 4 bases clipped from V and 4 bases from J, the junction kept 6 bases outside the gene matches. This CDR3 contains 15 residues. Germline CDR1 LGHNA, CDR2 YNFKEQ.

The chain uses TRBV13 and TRBJ1-5; possible D gene TRBD1, 6 bases. Germline CDR1 reads PRHDT; CDR2 reads FYEKMQ (reference sequence). The V end was cut by 0 bases, the J end by 3 bases, with 9 bases between. There are 15 residues in the CDR3. The CDR3 DNA sequence: TGTGCCAGCAGCTTAGGCCAGGGGATCAATCAGCCCCAGCATTTT. Its translation: CASSLGQGINQPQHF.

The chain links TRBV7-9 to TRBJ2-5; TRBD2 matches at 9 bases. With V trimmed by 5 bases and J by 5 bases, 12 bases remained unmatched. In germline, CDR1 is SEHNR, CDR2 FQNEAQ (reference sequence). The CDR3 has 16 residues. The CDR3 coding sequence is TGTGCCAGCAGCCCGGGGGGGCGGGAGGGCCTGGAGACCCAGTACTTC. It specifies CASSPGGREGLETQYF.